The source of this TCR beta chain is a study of T-cell reconstitution after alpha-beta-depleted transplantation in children (dated by TCRdb to about 2016). About the investigation overall: Using TCR repertoire profiling, the study followed T-cell immune reconstitution in a quantitative way in children after TCRalphabeta/CD19-depleted allogeneic hematopoietic cell transplantation.

The junction carries 16 bases between V and J, which are trimmed by 5 bases and 5 bases respectively. The CDR3 starts with the cysteine, ends with the phenylalanine, and has 15 residues. Just the 45-base CDR3 DNA is kept, in frame starting at base 1. The germline V gene yields SGHTA for CDR1 and FQGNSA for CDR2. Receptors were amplified or captured by PCR. TCRdb shows the sequencer as Illumina HiSeq 2500. TCR library preparation used molecular barcoding, with unique molecular identifiers applied to normalize quantification of the TCRbeta repertoire. Through fastp at Q25 and MiXCR, TCRdb rebuilt clones from the public reads, retaining in-frame beta chains. One record per CDR3 amino acid sequence lists the most common genes and DNA. The table for this sample lists some 490,000 distinct CDR3 sequences; 12% of them were counted only once. The top ten constitute roughly 5.4% of the sample. This clonotype came up a few times. No cognate antigen has been identified for it. No much larger clonotype is one base removed from it; base qualities were not supplied.

The clonotype comes from a human donor who donated a stem cell graft to a child with combined immunodeficiency. Here the sequenced sample was PBMCs from the stem cell graft donor, taken from the stem cell graft. The chain joins TRBV7-2 to TRBJ2-1; the D gene is perhaps TRBD1, on 5 matching bases. DNA sequence: TGTGCCAGCAGCCCCAGAAGGGGCCCAAACAATGAGCAGTTCTTC. Translated, this is CASSPRRGPNNEQFF.